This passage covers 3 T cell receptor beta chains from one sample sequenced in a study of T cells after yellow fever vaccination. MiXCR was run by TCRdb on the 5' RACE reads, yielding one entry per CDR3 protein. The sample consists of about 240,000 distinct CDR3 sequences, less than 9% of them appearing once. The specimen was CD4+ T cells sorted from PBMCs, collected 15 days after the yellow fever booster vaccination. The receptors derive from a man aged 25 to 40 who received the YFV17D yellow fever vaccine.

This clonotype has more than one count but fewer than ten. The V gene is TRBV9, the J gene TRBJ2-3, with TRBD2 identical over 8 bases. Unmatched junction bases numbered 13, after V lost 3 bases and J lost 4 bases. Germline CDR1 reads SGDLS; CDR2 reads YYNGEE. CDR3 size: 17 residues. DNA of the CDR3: TGTGCCAGCAGCGACGGGAGGGTAGATCGCGTGGCAGATACGCAGTATTTT. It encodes CASSDGRVDRVADTQYF.

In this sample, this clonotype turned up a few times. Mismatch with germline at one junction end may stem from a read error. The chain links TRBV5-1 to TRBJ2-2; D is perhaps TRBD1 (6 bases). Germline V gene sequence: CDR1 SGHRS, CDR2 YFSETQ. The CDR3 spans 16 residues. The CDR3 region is CASSAEGEWNSGELFF. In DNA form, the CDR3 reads TGCGCCAGCAGCGCCGAGGGGGAGTGGAACTCCGGGGAGCTGTTTTTT.

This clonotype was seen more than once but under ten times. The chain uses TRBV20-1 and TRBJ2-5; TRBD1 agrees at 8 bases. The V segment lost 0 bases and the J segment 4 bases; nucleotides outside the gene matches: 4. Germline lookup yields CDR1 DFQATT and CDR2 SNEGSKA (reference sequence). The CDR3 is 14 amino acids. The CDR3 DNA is TGCAGTGCTAGAGAGGACAGGGCGGGAGAGACCCAGTACTTC. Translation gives CSAREDRAGETQYF.